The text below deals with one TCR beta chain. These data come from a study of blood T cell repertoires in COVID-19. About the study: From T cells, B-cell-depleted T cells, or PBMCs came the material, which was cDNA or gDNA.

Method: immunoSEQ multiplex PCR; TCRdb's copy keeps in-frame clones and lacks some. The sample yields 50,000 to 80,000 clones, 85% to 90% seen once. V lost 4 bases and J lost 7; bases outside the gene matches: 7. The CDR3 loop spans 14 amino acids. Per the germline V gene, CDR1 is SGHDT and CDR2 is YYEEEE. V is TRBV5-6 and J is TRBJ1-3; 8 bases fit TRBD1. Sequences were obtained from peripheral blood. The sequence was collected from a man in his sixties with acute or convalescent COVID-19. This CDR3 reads CASSRTGQGNTIYF. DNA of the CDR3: TGTGCCAGCAGCCGAACTGGACAGGGCAACACCATATATTTT.